This is a list of T cell receptor beta chains from one sample in a study of response to subunit inactivated influenza vaccine. A single record per CDR3 protein comes from TCRdb applying MiXCR to the RT-PCR reads. Here the sample spans 180,000 or so distinct CDR3 sequences, roughly 12% being singletons. These same data were also listed under a study on T cells expressing NK-cell markers.

Sequenced material: CD8+ T cells sorted from PBMCs, taken 12 days after vaccination. These receptors all come from a man in his fifties who received an inactivated influenza vaccine. CDR3s include the opening cysteine and the closing phenylalanine or tryptophan. D genes are given only for firm matches. Where a row states a size, it is once, few, many or the class of an expanded clone; other rows omit it.

TRBV20-1	TRBJ1-2	.	many	TGCAGTGCTAGGCTTGAAAAGACAGCGAAAAACCTCTATGGCTACACCTTC	CSARLEKTAKNLYGYTF
TRBV12-3/TRBV12-4	TRBJ1-1	.	many	TGTGCCAGCTCCCTCAGCCTGATGAACACTGAAGCTTTCTTT	CASSLSLMNTEAFF
TRBV27	TRBJ2-1	.	.	TGTGCCAGCAGTTTCGGAACGTATGGGAATGAGCAGTTCTTC	CASSFGTYGNEQFF
TRBV30	TRBJ1-5	.	.	TGTGCCTGGAGTGTCGTCAATAGCAATCAGCCCCAGCATTTT	CAWSVVNSNQPQHF
TRBV6-1	TRBJ2-3	.	.	TGTGCCAGCAGCCCCCTAGAGGACACAGATACGCAGTATTTT	CASSPLEDTDTQYF
TRBV4-1	TRBJ1-2	TRBD1	.	TGCGCCAGCAGCCAAGATCAGGGGGCCGGTGGCTACACCTTC	CASSQDQGAGGYTF
TRBV4-1	TRBJ1-1	.	few	TGCGCCAGCAGACGCCCAGGGGTGGCCACTGAAGCTTTCTTT	CASRRPGVATEAFF
TRBV27	TRBJ2-3	.	few	TGTGCCAGCAGTTTATCCGAGCGGTCCGTCACAGATACGCAGTATTTT	CASSLSERSVTDTQYF
TRBV7-6	TRBJ2-5	TRBD1	.	TGTGCCAGCAGCTCAGAAACAGGGGAGCAAGAGACCCAGTACTTC	CASSSETGEQETQYF
TRBV4-1	TRBJ2-5	.	few	TGCGCCAGCAGCCAAGATTGGCAAGTCCAAGAGACCCAGTACTTC	CASSQDWQVQETQYF
TRBV12-3/TRBV12-4	TRBJ2-3	.	few	TGTGCCAGCAGTTCCCTAGGTGCGGGCCTTAGCACAGATACGCAGTATTTT	CASSSLGAGLSTDTQYF
TRBV7-8	TRBJ1-5	TRBD1	few	TGTGCCAGCAGCCTGGGGACAGGACTTAATCAGCCCCAGCATTTT	CASSLGTGLNQPQHF
TRBV5-6	TRBJ1-1	.	.	TGTGCCAGCAGGACCGCGGGGAACACTGAAGCTTTCTTT	CASRTAGNTEAFF
TRBV6-1	TRBJ2-1	TRBD2	.	TGTGCCAGCGGACCGATAATAGCGGGAGGGAGATACAATGAGCAGTTCTTC	CASGPIIAGGRYNEQFF
TRBV2	TRBJ2-1	.	few	TGTGCCAGCAGTGAATTTCGGGGATCCTACAATGAGCAGTTCTTC	CASSEFRGSYNEQFF
TRBV12-3/TRBV12-4	TRBJ2-7	.	.	TGTGCCAGCAGTTGGGGGATTTCCTACGAGCAGTACTTC	CASSWGISYEQYF
TRBV6-1	TRBJ2-2	.	many	TGTGCCAGCAGTAAACGGTACCAAGGAGGAAACACCGGGGAGCTGTTTTTT	CASSKRYQGGNTGELFF
TRBV6-5	TRBJ2-3	TRBD2	.	TGTGCCAGCAGTTACTCACTAGCGGGGGGGCTGACAGATACGCAGTATTTT	CASSYSLAGGLTDTQYF
TRBV21-1	TRBJ2-1	.	.	TGTGCCAGCACCTACATTAGGACCCGCGGGAGTGTGGGCGAGCAGTTCTTC	CASTYIRTRGSVGEQFF
TRBV7-6	TRBJ2-7	.	.	TGTGCCAGGGGCCCCAGGTACCCCTACGAGCAGTACTTC	CARGPRYPYEQYF
TRBV27	TRBJ1-2	TRBD1	many	TGTGCCAGCAGTTTCCGACAGGGAGATGGCTACACCTTC	CASSFRQGDGYTF
TRBV11-1	TRBJ2-3	TRBD2	.	TGTGCCAGCAGCCTAGGGTGGGCTAGCGGGGGACGCACAGATACGCAGTATTTT	CASSLGWASGGRTDTQYF
TRBV7-9	TRBJ1-1	.	many	TGTGCCAGCAGCTCGCTCAGGATGAACACTGAAGCTTTCTTT	CASSSLRMNTEAFF
TRBV12-3/TRBV12-4	TRBJ2-5	.	.	TGTGCCAGCAGTTCTGCGGCGGAGACCCAGTACTTC	CASSSAAETQYF
TRBV6-2/TRBV6-3	TRBJ2-1	TRBD1	few	TGTGCCAGCAGCCCCGGACAGGAAGGTAATGAGCAGTTCTTC	CASSPGQEGNEQFF
TRBV5-1	TRBJ2-7	.	many	TGCGCCAGCAGCTTAGGTTGGGTCGCCACCTACGAGCAGTACTTC	CASSLGWVATYEQYF
TRBV12-3/TRBV12-4	TRBJ1-5	.	.	TGTGCCAGCAGTTCCACGAGTTTCAATCAGCCCCAGCATTTT	CASSSTSFNQPQHF
TRBV5-1	TRBJ2-7	.	few	TGCGCCAGCAGCTTGGCACCAGGAGTTCCTAACGAGCAGTACTTC	CASSLAPGVPNEQYF
TRBV24-1	TRBJ2-1	.	many	TGTGCCACCAAACGGGGGGCTGAGCAGTTCTTC	CATKRGAEQFF
TRBV20-1	TRBJ2-5	.	many	TGCAGTGCTAGAGCGACGACCCTCTCGAGTGACCAGTACTTC	CSARATTLSSDQYF
TRBV5-6	TRBJ2-7	.	few	TGTGCCAGCAGCGTTGGTCGGACCTACGAGCAGTACTTC	CASSVGRTYEQYF
TRBV5-1	TRBJ2-5	.	.	TGCGCCAGCCACGAGATCGGCGGGGAGACCCAGTACTTC	CASHEIGGETQYF
TRBV6-1	TRBJ1-2	.	few	TGTGCCAGCAGCTCCAAACAGGGTCAGGGCCTACGCTATGGCTACACCTTC	CASSSKQGQGLRYGYTF
TRBV19	TRBJ2-7	TRBD2	.	TGTGCCAGTGTGAGTGGGCCTAGCGGTAACTACGAGCAGTACTTC	CASVSGPSGNYEQYF
TRBV28	TRBJ2-2	.	.	TGTGCCAGCAGTTTATACCTCAGGGTTCTAACCGGGGAGCTGTTTTTT	CASSLYLRVLTGELFF
TRBV7-3	TRBJ2-2	TRBD2	.	TGTGCCAGCGCTACTAGCGTTGGGACCGGGGAGCTGTTTTTT	CASATSVGTGELFF
TRBV24-1	TRBJ1-1	.	many	TGTGCCACCAACACCCAAGAAGCTTTCTTT	CATNTQEAFF
TRBV5-1	TRBJ2-5	TRBD1	.	TGCGCCAGCAGCTCTGGTGGGGACAGGGGGTTGGAGACCCAGTACTTC	CASSSGGDRGLETQYF
TRBV5-1	TRBJ1-1	.	.	TGCGCCAGCAGAAAAATAGGACGGATGAACACTGAAGCTTTCTTT	CASRKIGRMNTEAFF
TRBV2	TRBJ2-7	.	many	TGTGCCAGCAGTGAACCAGGGAGCTCCTACGAGCAGTACTTC	CASSEPGSSYEQYF